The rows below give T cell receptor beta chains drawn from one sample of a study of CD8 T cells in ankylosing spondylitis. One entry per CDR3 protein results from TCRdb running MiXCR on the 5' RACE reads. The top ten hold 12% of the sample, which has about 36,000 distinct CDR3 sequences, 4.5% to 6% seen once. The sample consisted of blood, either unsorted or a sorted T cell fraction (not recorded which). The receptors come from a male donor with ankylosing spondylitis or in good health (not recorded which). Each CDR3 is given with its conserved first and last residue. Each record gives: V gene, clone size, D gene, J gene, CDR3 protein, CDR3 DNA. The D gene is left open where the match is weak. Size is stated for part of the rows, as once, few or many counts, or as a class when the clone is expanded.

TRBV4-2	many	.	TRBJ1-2	CASSQDHTDGGYGYTF	TGTGCCAGCAGCCAAGATCATACCGACGGAGGCTATGGCTACACCTTC
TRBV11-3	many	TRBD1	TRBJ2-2	CASSLKGAMGTGELFF	TGTGCCAGCAGCCTCAAGGGGGCTATGGGCACCGGGGAGCTGTTTTTT
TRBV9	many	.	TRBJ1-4	CASSVEWGGEKLFF	TGTGCCAGCAGCGTAGAGTGGGGGGGAGAAAAACTGTTTTTT
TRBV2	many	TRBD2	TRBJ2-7	CASSPRGGSIYEQYF	TGTGCCAGCTCTCCCCGGGGGGGGTCGATTTACGAGCAGTACTTC
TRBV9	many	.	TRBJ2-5	CASSVGSETQYF	TGTGCCAGCAGCGTGGGTTCCGAGACCCAGTACTTC
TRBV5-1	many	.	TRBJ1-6	CASRTEVPSSSYNSPLHF	TGCGCCAGCAGAACAGAGGTCCCCTCAAGCTCCTATAATTCACCCCTCCACTTT
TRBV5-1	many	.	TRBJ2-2	CASSFSRSDTGELFF	TGCGCCAGCAGCTTCTCCAGATCCGACACCGGGGAGCTGTTTTTT
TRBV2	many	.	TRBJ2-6	CASRVSTSGANVLTF	TGTGCCAGCAGAGTCAGTACCTCTGGGGCCAACGTCCTGACTTTC
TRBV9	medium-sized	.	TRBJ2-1	CASSVLPAAGNEQFF	TGTGCCAGCAGCGTACTCCCCGCTGCCGGGAATGAGCAGTTCTTC
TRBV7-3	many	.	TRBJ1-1	CASSFRMNTEAFF	TGTGCCAGCAGCTTTCGGATGAACACTGAAGCTTTCTTT
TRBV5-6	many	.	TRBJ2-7	CASSLGLDSSYEQYF	TGTGCCAGCAGCTTGGGTTTGGACAGTTCCTACGAGCAGTACTTC
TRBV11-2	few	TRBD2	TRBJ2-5	CASSLVLGGLADQETQYF	TGTGCCAGCAGCTTAGTACTCGGCGGACTAGCGGACCAAGAGACCCAGTACTTC
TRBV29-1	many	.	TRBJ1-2	CSVGQDYGYTF	TGCAGCGTAGGACAAGACTATGGCTACACCTTC
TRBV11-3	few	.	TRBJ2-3	CASSFKTGTTDTQYF	TGTGCCAGCAGCTTTAAAACGGGGACGACAGATACGCAGTATTTT
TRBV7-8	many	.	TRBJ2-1	CASSLAYRDEQFF	TGTGCCAGCAGCTTAGCGTACCGGGATGAGCAGTTCTTC
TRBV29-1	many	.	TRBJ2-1	CSVEKNSYNEQFF	TGCAGCGTTGAAAAGAATTCCTACAATGAGCAGTTCTTC
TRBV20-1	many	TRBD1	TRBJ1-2	CSARPLRGTGGYGYTF	TGCAGTGCTAGACCCCTGCGCGGGACAGGGGGCTATGGCTACACCTTC
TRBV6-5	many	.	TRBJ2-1	CASSFSTSYNEQFF	TGTGCCAGCAGCTTCTCAACCTCCTACAATGAGCAGTTCTTC
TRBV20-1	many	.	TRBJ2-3	CSARDRAATDTQYF	TGCAGTGCTAGAGATCGGGCAGCAACAGATACGCAGTATTTT
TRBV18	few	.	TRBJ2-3	CASSPRGQLSTDTQYF	TGTGCCAGCTCACCACGAGGACAGCTGAGCACAGATACGCAGTATTTT
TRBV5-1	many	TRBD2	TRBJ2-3	CASRREGPPDTQYF	TGCGCCAGCAGGCGGGAGGGCCCCCCAGATACGCAGTATTTT
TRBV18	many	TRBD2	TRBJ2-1	CASSKGGVYNEQFF	TGTGCCAGCTCAAAGGGAGGGGTCTACAATGAGCAGTTCTTC
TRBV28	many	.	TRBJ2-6	CASGGTAASGANVLTF	TGTGCCAGCGGGGGGACAGCGGCCTCTGGGGCCAACGTCCTGACTTTC
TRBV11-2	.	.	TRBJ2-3	CASSLEAVENTQYF	TGTGCCAGCAGCTTAGAAGCTGTCGAGAATACACAGTATTTT
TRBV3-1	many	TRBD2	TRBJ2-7	CASSPGAGRVHEQYF	TGTGCCAGCAGCCCTGGAGCGGGGAGGGTCCACGAGCAGTACTTC
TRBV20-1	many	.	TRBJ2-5	CSARSWNRVETQYF	TGCAGTGCTAGGTCTTGGAACAGGGTAGAGACCCAGTACTTC
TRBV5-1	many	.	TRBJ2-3	CASSFQGGGTDTQYF	TGCGCCAGCAGCTTTCAGGGGGGGGGCACAGATACGCAGTATTTT
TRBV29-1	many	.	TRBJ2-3	CSVQQDTQYF	TGCAGCGTACAGCAAGATACGCAGTATTTT
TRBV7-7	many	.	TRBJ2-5	CASSRRGQETQYF	TGTGCTAGCAGCCGACGGGGGCAAGAGACCCAGTACTTC
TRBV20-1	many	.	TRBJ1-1	CSASRTDTEAFF	TGCAGTGCTTCCCGGACAGACACTGAAGCTTTCTTT
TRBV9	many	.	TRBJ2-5	CASSPRAGVTQYF	TGTGCCAGCAGCCCCCGGGCCGGCGTGACCCAGTACTTC
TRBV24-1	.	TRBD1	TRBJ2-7	CATSDPGQGGEQYF	TGTGCCACCAGTGATCCAGGACAGGGCGGCGAGCAGTACTTC
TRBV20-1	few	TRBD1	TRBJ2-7	CRADRGSSYEQYF	TGCAGGGCGGACAGGGGCTCCTCCTACGAGCAGTACTTC
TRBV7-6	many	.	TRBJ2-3	CASSLVDGTDTQYF	TGTGCCAGCAGCTTAGTAGATGGCACAGATACGCAGTATTTT
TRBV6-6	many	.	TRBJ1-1	CASSYLLTGNTEAFF	TGTGCCAGCAGTTACCTCTTGACGGGGAACACTGAAGCTTTCTTT
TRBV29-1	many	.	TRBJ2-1	CSVVRGSLYNEQFF	TGCAGCGTTGTTCGAGGGAGCCTATACAATGAGCAGTTCTTC
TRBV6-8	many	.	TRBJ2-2	CASRREELNTGELFF	TGTGCCAGCCGGCGGGAAGAGCTGAACACCGGGGAGCTGTTTTTT
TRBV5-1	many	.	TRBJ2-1	CASSLGTGTNEQFF	TGCGCCAGCAGCTTGGGAACTGGGACCAATGAGCAGTTCTTC
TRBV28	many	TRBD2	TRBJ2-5	CASSPSGRKETQYF	TGTGCCAGCAGTCCAAGCGGGAGGAAAGAGACCCAGTACTTC
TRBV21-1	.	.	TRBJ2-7	CASSKDGGGRSYEQYF	TGTGCCAGCAGCAAAGACGGAGGGGGTAGATCCTACGAGCAGTACTTC
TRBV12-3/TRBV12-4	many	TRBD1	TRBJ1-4	CASSPDRLNEKLFF	TGTGCCAGCAGCCCGGACAGGCTAAATGAAAAACTGTTTTTT
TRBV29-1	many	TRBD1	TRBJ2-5	CSVERGQDLLETQYF	TGCAGCGTTGAAAGGGGACAGGATCTTTTAGAGACCCAGTACTTC
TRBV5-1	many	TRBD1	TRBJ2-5	CASSLAGTGQETQYF	TGCGCCAGCAGCTTGGCCGGGACAGGGCAAGAGACCCAGTACTTC
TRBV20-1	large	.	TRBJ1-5	CSARGTHYSNQPQHF	TGCAGTGCTAGGGGGACACATTATAGCAATCAGCCCCAGCATTTT
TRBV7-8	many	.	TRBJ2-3	CASSLGLVGDTQYF	TGTGCCAGCAGCTTGGGACTTGTGGGAGATACGCAGTATTTT
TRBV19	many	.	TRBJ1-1	CASSFGLSDTEAFF	TGTGCCAGTAGTTTTGGGTTGTCGGACACTGAAGCTTTCTTT
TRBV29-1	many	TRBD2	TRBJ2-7	CSVGGVASGSSYEQYF	TGCAGCGTTGGGGGGGTCGCTAGCGGAAGCTCCTACGAGCAGTACTTC
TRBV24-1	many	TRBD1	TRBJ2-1	CATSGAGTGSGNEQFF	TGTGCCACCAGTGGCGCCGGGACAGGGTCCGGCAATGAGCAGTTCTTC
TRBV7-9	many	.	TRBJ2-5	CASSPSGGGEKTQYF	TGTGCCAGCAGCCCCAGCGGAGGGGGCGAAAAGACCCAGTACTTC
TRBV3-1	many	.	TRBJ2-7	CASSFGSTAYEQYF	TGTGCCAGCAGCTTCGGGAGCACGGCCTACGAGCAGTACTTC
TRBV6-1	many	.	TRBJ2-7	CASSGQGRWEQYF	TGTGCCAGCAGTGGTCAGGGGCGCTGGGAGCAGTACTTC
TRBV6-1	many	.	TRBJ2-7	CASPPHRALPTYEQYF	TGTGCCAGCCCGCCGCACCGGGCCTTACCCACCTACGAGCAGTACTTC
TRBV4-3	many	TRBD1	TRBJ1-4	CASSQAGQGNEKLFF	TGCGCCAGCAGCCAAGCAGGACAGGGGAATGAAAAACTGTTTTTT